One T cell receptor beta chain is described in this entry. The antigen remains undetermined. No DNA is shown, since the ends of the CDR3 on it are uncertain; the CDR3 is the one TCRdb lists. These data come from a study of blood T cells in healthy people across ages. Study background: The capture of about one barcoded beta molecule per two T cells was achieved by template switching.

Primed by a sample-barcoded 5' primer and a J-beta primer mix, a second PCR proceeded for about 6 to 11 cycles. TCRdb re-called the 5' RACE reads through MiXCR, storing one row per CDR3 protein. The sample holds around 850,000 distinct CDR3 sequences, under 40% seen once. Study-level points and caveats: Getting older went along with TCR beta diversity per million T cells dropping roughly linearly. There were more naive CD4+ cells and higher diversity in long-lived donors than in aged donors.

Per the germline V gene, CDR1 is SGHRS and CDR2 is YFSETQ. Counting both end residues, the CDR3 totals 16 amino acids. The chain uses TRBV5-1 and TRBJ2-3; the D call in the table, TRBD1, was not verified against the DNA. Sequenced material: blood. The TCR was taken from a man aged 18-30 years in good health. The CDR3 sequence: CASSLRARLSLDTQYF.